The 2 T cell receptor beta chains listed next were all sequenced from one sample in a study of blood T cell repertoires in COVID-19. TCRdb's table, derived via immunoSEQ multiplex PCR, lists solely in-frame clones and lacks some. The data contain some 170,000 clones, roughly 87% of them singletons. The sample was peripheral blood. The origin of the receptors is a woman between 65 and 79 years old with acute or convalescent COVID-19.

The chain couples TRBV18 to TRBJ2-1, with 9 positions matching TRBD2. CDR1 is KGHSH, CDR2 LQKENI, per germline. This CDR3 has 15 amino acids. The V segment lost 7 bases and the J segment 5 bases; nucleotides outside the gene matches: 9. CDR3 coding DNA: TGTGCCAGCTTAAAGAGCGGGAGGACCGACAATGAGCAGTTCTTC. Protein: CASLKSGRTDNEQFF.

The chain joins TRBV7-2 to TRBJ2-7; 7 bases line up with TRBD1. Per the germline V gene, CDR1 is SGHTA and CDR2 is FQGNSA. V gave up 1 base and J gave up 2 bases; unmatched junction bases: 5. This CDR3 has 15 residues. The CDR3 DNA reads TGTGCCAGCAGCTTAGGTCCGGGACAGACCTACGAGCAGTACTTC. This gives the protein CASSLGPGQTYEQYF.